The next 6 T cell receptor beta chains were all read from a single sample in a study of T cells in Graves' hyperthyroidism and ophthalmopathy. Using RNA transcripts as the source, TCR beta CDR3 regions were amplified. RT-PCR in the first round (using the HTBI primer set) targeted the TCR CDR3. MiXCR, applied by TCRdb to the multiplex PCR reads, yields one record per CDR3 protein. The data contain roughly 740,000 distinct CDR3 sequences, 16% of them singletons. The sample comprised blood. Receptor source: a man younger than 30 with Graves' hyperthyroidism.

This clonotype has just a few counts. The chain employs TRBV2 and TRBJ2-5; TRBD2 aligns across 7 bases. Germline V gene sequence: CDR1 SNHLY, CDR2 FYNNEI. The CDR3 is 15 amino acids. With 6 bases clipped from V and 4 bases from J, the junction kept 11 bases outside the gene matches. CDR3 DNA sequence: TGTGCCAGCAGGCAAAAGGGACTATGGGTAGAGACCCAGTACTTC. Its protein product is CASRQKGLWVETQYF.

This clonotype was detected only a few times. The chain links TRBV27 to TRBJ2-1, with 8 bases aligning to TRBD1. Per germline, CDR1 MNHEY and CDR2 SMNVEV (reference sequence). The trim removed 7 bases at V and 0 bases at J, leaving 5 bases unmatched. The CDR3 extends over 15 amino acids. The CDR3 DNA reads as TGTGCCAGCAATCTTGGGACAGGCTCCTACAATGAGCAGTTCTTC. This gives the protein CASNLGTGSYNEQFF.

V gene TRBV10-2 combines with J gene TRBJ1-4; D is ambiguous. The ends were cut back, 8 bases at V and 8 bases at J, with 18 bases in the middle. This CDR3 contains 14 residues. From germline, CDR1 is WSHSY and CDR2 SAAADI. For the CDR3, the DNA is TGCGCCAGCCGAGTAGAGGGCGGGGAGGAAAAACTGTTTTTT. Translated, it gives CASRVEGGEEKLFF.

This clonotype was seen at least ten times. This chain joins TRBV2 and TRBJ1-5; 7 nucleotides line up with TRBD1. V was pared by 4 bases and J by 7 bases, with 7 bases of the junction left unmatched. Germline V gene data show CDR1 as SNHLY and CDR2 as FYNNEI. The CDR3 loop spans 14 amino acids. The CDR3 DNA sequence: TGTGCCAGCAGTGGCGGACAGGAAGGCCAGCCCCAGCATTTT. Its translation is CASSGGQEGQPQHF.

This clonotype was picked up many times. The rearrangement uses TRBV7-2 and TRBJ2-7, with D unresolved. V gave up 1 base and J gave up 1 base, with 8 bases separating them. Germline values: CDR1 SGHTA, CDR2 FQGNSA. The CDR3 is 14 residues long. The CDR3 coding sequence is TGTGCCAGCAGCTTAGTGGCTGTATCCTACGAGCAGTACTTC. As protein: CASSLVAVSYEQYF.

This clonotype appeared once. The chain is built from TRBV7-8 and TRBJ1-5, with TRBD1 as a possible D gene (5 bases). This CDR3 has 15 amino acids. Germline V gene lookup returns CDR1 SGHVS and CDR2 FQNEAQ. Trimming left V 1 base short and J 4 bases short, with 11 bases between. CDR3 sequence: CASSLEGRANQPQHF. CDR3 nucleotides: TGTGCCAGCAGCTTAGAGGGCAGGGCAAATCAGCCCCAGCATTTT.